This entry concerns a single TCR beta chain. Its specificity is unknown. The record originates from a study of shared clonotypes between healthy human individuals. V shed 7 bases, J shed 1 base, and the junction held 0 bases outside the gene matches. CDR1 and CDR2 (germline): SNHLY, FYNNEI. CDR3 length: 14 amino acids. Overall study results and limits: Some naive CD4 clonotypes, 5% to 5.5%, turned up in common across a handful of donors.

Clones were read by immunoSEQ multiplex PCR, and TCRdb kept only the in-frame ones, dropping some. The data hold about 600,000 clones, with about 97% observed a single time. V gene TRBV2 combines with J gene TRBJ2-2; 10 positions match TRBD2. This TCR came from a woman aged 25 to 39 in good health. The material sequenced was naive CD4+ T cells sorted from blood. Subset here: CD45RA+ positively selected. The CDR3 sequence: CASKREGNTGELFF. CDR3 in DNA: TGTGCCAGCAAGCGGGAGGGGAACACCGGGGAGCTGTTTTTT.